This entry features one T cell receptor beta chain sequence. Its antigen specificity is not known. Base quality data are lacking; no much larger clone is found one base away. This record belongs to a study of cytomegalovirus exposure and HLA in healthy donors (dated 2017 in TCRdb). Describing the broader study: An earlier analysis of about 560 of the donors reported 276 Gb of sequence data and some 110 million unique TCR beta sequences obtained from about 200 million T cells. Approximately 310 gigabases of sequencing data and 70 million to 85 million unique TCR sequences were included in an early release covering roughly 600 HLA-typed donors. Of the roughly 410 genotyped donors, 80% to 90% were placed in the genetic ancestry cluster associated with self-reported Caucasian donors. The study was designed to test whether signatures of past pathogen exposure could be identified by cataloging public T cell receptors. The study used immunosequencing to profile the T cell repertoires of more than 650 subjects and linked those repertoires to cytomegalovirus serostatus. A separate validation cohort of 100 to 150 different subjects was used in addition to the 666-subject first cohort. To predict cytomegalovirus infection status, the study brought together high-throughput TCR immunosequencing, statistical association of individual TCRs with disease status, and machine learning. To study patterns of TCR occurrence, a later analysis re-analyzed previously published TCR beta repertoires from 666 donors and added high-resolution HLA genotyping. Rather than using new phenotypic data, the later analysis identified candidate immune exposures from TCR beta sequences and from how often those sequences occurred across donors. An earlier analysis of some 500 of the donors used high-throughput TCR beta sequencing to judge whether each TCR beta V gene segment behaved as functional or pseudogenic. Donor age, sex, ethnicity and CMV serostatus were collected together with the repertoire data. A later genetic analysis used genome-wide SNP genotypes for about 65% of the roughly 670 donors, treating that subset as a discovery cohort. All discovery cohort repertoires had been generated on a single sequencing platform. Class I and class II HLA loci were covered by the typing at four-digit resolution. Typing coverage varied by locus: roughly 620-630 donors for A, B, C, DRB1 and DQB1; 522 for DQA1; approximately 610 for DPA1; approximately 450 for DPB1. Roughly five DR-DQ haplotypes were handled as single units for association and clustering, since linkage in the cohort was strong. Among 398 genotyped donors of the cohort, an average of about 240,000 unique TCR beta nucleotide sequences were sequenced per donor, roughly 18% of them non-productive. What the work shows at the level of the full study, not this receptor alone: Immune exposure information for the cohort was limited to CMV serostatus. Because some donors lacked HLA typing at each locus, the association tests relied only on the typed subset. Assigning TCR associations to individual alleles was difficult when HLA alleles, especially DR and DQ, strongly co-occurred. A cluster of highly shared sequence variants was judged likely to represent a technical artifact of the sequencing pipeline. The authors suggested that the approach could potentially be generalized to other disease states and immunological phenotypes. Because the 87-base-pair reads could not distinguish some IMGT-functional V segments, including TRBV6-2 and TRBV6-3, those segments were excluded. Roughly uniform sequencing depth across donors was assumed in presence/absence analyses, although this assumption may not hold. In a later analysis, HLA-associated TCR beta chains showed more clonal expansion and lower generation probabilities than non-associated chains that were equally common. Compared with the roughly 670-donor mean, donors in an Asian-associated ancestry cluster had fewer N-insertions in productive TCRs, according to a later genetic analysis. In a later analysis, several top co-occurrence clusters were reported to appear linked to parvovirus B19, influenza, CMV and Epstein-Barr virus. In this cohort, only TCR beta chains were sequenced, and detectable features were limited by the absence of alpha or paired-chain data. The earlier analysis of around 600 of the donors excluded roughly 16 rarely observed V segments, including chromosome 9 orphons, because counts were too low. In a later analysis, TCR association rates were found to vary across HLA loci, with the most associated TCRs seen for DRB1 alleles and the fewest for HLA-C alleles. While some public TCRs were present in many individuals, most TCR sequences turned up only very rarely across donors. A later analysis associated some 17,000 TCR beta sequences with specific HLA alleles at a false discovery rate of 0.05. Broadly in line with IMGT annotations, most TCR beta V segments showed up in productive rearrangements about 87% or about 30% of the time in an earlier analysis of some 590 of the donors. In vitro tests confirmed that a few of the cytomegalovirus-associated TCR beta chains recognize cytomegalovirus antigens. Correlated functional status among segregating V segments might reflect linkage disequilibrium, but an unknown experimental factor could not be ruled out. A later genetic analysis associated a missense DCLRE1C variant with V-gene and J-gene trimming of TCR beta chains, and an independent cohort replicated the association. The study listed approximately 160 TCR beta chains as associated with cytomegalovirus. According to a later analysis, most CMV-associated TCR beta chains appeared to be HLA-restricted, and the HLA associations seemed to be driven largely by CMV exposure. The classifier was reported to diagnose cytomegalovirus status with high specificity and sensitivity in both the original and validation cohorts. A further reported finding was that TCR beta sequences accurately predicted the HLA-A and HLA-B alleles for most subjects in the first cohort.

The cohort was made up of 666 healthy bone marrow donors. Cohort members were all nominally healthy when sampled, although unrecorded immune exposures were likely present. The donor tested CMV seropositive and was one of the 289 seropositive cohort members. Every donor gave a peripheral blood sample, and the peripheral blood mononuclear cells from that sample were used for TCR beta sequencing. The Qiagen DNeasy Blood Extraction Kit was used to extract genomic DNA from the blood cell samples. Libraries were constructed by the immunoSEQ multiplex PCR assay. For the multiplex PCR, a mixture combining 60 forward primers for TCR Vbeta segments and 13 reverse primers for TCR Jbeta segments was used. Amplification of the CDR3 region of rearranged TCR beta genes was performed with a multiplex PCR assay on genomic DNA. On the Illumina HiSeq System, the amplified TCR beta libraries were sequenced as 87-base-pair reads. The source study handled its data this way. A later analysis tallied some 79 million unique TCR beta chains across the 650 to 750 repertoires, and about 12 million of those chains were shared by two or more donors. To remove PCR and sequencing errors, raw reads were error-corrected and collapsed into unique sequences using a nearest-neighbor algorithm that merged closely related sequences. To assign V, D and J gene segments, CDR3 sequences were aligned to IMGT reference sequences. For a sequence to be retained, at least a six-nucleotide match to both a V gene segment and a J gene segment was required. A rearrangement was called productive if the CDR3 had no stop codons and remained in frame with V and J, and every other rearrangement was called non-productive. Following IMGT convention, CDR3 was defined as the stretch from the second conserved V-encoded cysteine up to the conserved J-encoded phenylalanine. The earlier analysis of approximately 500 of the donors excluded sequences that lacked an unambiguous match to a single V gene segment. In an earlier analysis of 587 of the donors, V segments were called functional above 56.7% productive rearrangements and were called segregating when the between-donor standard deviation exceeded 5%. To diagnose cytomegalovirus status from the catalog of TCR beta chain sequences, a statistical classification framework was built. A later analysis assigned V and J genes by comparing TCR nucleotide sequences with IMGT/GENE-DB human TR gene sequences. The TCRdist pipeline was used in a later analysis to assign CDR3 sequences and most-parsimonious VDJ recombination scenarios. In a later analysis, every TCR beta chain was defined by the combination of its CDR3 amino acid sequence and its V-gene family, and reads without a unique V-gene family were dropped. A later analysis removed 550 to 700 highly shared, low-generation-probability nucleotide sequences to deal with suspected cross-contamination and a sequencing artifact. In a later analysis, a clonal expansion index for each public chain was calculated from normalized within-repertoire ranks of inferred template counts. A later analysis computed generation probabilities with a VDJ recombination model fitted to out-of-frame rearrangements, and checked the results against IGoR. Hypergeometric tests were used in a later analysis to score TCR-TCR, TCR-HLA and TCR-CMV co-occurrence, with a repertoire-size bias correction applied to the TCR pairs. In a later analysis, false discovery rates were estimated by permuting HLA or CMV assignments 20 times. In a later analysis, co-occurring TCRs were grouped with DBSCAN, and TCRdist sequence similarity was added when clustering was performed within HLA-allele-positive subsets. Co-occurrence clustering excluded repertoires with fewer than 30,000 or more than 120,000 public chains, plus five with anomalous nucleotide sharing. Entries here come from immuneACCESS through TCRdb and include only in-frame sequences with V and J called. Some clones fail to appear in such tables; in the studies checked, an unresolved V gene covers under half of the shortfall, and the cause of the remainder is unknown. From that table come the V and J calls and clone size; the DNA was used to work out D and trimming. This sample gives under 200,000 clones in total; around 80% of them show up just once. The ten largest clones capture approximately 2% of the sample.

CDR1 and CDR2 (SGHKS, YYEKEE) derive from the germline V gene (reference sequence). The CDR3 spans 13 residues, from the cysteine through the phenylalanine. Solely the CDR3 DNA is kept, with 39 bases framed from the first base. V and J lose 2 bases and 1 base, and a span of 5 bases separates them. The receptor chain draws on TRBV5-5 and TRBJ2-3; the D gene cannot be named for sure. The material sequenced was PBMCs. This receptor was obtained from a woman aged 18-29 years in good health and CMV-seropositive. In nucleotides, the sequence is TGTGCCAGCAGCTTTAGAGGCACAGATACGCAGTATTTT. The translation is CASSFRGTDTQYF. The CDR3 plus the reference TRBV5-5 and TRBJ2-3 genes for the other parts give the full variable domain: DAGVTQSPTHLIKTRGQQVTLRCSPISGHKSVSWYQQVLGQGPQFIFQYYEKEERGRGNFPDRFSARQFPNYSSELNVNALLLGDSALYLCASSFRGTDTQYFGPGTRLTVL.